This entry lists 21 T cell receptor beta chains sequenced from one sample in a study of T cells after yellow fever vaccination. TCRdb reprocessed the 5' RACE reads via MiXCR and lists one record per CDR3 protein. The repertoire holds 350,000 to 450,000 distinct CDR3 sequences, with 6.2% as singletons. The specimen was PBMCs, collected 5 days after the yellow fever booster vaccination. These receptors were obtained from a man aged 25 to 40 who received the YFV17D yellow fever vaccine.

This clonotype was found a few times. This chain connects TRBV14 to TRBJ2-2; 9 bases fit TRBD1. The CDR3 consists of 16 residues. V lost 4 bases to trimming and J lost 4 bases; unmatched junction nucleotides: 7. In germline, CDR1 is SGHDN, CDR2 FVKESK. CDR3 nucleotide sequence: TGTGCCAGCAGCCCGCCGGGACAGGGAGGCACCGGGGAGCTGTTTTTT. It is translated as CASSPPGQGGTGELFF.

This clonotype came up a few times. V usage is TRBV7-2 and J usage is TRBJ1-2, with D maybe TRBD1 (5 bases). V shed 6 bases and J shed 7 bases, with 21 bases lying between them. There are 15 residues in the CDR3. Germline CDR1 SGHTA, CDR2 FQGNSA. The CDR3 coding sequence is TGTGCCAGCAGACGGACCGGGACCCAGGTGTTTGGCTACACCTTC. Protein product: CASRRTGTQVFGYTF. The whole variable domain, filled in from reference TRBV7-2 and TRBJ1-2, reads GAGVSQSPSNKVTEKGKDVELRCDPISGHTALYWYRQSLGQGLEFLIYFQGNSAPDKSGLPSDRFSAERTGGSVSTLTIQRTQQEDSAVYLCASRRTGTQVFGYTFGSGTRLTVV.

The CDR3 DNA reads as TGTGCCAGCAGCCCGACAGACCTTTCCTACGAGCAGTACTTC. It encodes CASSPTDLSYEQYF. The chain uses TRBV5-5 and TRBJ2-7, with D possibly TRBD1 on 5 matching bases. The CDR3 extends over 14 amino acids. Germline V gives CDR1 SGHKS, CDR2 YYEKEE (reference sequence). V gave up 4 bases and J gave up 1 base, with 12 bases separating them.

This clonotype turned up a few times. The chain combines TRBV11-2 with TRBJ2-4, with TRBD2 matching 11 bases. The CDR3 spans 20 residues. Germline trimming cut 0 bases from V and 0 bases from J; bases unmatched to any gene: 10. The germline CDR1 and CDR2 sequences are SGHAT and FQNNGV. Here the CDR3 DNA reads TGTGCCAGCAGCTTAGACAGACCGGGACTAGCGGTCATAGCCAAAAACATTCAGTACTTC. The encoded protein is CASSLDRPGLAVIAKNIQYF. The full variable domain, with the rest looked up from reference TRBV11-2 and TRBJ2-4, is EAGVAQSPRYKIIEKRQSVAFWCNPISGHATLYWYQQILGQGPKLLIQFQNNGVVDDSQLPKDRFSAERLKGVDSTLKIQPAKLEDSAVYLCASSLDRPGLAVIAKNIQYFGAGTRLSVL.

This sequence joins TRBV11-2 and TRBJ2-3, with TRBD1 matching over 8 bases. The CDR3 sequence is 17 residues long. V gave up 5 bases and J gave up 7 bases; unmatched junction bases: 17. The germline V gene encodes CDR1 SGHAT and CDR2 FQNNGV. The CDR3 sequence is CASSPGRQGSGIYTQYF. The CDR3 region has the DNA TGTGCCAGCAGCCCGGGGCGACAGGGGTCAGGGATTTATACGCAGTATTTT.

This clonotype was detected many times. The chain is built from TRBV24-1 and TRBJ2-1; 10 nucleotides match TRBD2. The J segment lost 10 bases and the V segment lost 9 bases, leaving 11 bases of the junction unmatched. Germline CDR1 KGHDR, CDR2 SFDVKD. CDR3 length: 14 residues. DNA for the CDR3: TGTGCCACCTCTGGGGCTAGCGGGAGATACGAGCAGTTCTTC. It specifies CATSGASGRYEQFF.

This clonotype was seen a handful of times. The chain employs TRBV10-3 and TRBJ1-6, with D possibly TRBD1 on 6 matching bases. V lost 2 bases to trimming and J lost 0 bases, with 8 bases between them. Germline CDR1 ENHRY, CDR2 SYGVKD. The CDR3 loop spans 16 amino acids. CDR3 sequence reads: CAISEGDTSYNSPLHF. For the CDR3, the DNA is TGTGCCATCAGTGAGGGGGACACCTCCTATAATTCACCCCTCCACTTT.

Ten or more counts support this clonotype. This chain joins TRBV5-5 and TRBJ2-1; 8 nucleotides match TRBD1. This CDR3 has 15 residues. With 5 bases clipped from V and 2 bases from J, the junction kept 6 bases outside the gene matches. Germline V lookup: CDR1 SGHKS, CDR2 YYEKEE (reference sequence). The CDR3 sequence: CASRHGQGPYNEQFF. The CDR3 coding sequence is TGTGCCAGCAGGCACGGACAGGGTCCCTACAATGAGCAGTTCTTC.

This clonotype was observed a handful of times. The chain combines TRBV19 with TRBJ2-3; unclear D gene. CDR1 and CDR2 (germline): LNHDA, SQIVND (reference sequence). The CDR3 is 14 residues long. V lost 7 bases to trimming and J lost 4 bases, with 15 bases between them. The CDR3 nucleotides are TGTGCCAGTAATGTAGGACGTCGGTCAGATACGCAGTATTTT. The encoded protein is CASNVGRRSDTQYF.

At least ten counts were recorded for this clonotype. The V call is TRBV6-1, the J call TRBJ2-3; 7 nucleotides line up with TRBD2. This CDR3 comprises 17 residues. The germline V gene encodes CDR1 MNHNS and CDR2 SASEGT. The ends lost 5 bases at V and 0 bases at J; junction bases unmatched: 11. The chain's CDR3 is CASSTEVWRGSTDTQYF. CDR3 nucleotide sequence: TGTGCCAGCAGTACGGAGGTCTGGCGGGGGAGCACAGATACGCAGTATTTT.

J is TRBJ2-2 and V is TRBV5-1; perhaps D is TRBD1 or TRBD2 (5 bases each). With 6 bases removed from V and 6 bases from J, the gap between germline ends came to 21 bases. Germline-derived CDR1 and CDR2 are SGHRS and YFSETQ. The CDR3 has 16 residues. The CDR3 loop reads CASNPGTDQGPGELFF. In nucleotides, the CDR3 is TGCGCCAGCAACCCAGGGACGGATCAAGGACCCGGGGAGCTGTTTTTT.

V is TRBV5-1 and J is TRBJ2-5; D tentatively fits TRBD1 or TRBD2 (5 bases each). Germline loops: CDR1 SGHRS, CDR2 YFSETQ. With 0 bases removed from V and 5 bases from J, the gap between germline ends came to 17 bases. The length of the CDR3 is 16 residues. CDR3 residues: CASSLAMGRRSETQYF. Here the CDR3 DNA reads TGCGCCAGCAGCTTGGCCATGGGACGTCGCTCGGAGACCCAGTACTTC.

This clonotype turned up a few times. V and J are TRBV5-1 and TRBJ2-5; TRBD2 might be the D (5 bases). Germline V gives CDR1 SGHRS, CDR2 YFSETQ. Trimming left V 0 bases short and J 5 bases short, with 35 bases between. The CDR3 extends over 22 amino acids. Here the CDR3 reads CASSLGGRRRNEAEVGRETQYF. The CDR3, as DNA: TGCGCCAGCAGCTTGGGTGGAAGGCGACGTAACGAGGCGGAGGTTGGACGGGAGACCCAGTACTTC.

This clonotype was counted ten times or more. For the CDR3, the DNA is TGCGCCAGCAGCCATCATTGGCCGGGACAGAAGCCTGGGGGCACTGAAGCTTTCTTT. This sequence encodes CASSHHWPGQKPGGTEAFF. The chain carries TRBV5-1 and TRBJ1-1; 7 nucleotides agree with TRBD1. Looked up from germline, CDR1 is SGHRS and CDR2 is YFSETQ. The CDR3 runs to 19 residues. Unmatched junction bases numbered 22, after V lost 4 bases and J lost 4 bases.

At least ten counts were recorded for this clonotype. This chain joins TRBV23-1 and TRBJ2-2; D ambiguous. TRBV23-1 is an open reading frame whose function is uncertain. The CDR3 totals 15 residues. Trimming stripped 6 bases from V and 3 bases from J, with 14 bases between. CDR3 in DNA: TGCGCCAGCAGCCACAAAGGACGGGACACCGGGGAGCTGTTTTTT. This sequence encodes CASSHKGRDTGELFF.

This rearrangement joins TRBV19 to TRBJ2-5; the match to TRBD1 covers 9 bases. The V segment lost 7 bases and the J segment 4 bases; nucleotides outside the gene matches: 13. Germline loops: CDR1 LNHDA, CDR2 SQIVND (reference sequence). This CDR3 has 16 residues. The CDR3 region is CASMAGTGFRPETQYF. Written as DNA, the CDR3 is TGTGCCAGTATGGCCGGGACAGGGTTTCGGCCAGAGACCCAGTACTTC.

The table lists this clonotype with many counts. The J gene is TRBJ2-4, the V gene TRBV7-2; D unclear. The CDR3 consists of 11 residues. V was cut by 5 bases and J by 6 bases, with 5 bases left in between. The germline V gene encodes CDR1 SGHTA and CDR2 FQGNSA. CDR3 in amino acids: CASSPGNIQYF. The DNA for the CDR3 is TGTGCCAGCAGCCCAGGAAACATTCAGTACTTC.

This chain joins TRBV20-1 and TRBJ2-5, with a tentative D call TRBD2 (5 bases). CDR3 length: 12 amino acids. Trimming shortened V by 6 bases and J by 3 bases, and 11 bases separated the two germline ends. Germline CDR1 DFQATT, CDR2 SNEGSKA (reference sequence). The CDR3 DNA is TGCAGTGCGTCGGGGAATGAAGAGACCCAGTACTTC. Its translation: CSASGNEETQYF.

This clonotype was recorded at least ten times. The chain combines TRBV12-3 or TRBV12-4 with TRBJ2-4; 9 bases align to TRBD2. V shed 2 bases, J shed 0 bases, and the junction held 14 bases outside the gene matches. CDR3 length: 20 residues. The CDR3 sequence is CASSLQVLAGGPEAKNIQYF. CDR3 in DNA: TGTGCCAGCAGTTTACAAGTTCTGGCGGGAGGGCCCGAAGCCAAAAACATTCAGTACTTC.

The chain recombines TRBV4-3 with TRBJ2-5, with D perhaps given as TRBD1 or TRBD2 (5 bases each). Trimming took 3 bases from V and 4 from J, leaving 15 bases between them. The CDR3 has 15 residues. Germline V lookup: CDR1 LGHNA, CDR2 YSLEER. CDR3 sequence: CASSQGVGAAETQYF. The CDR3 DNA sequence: TGCGCCAGCAGCCAGGGGGTGGGAGCGGCAGAGACCCAGTACTTC.

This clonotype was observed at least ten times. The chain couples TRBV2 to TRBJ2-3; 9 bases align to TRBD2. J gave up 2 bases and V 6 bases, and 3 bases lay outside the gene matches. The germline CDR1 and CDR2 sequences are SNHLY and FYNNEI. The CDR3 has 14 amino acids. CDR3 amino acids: CASRTSGITDTQYF. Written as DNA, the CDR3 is TGTGCCAGCAGGACTAGCGGTATCACAGATACGCAGTATTTT.